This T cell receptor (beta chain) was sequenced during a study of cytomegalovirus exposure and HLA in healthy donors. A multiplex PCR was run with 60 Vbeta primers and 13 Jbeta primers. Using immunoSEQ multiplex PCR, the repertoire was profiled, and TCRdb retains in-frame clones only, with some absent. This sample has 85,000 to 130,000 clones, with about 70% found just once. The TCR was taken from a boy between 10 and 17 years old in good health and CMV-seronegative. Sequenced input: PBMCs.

The CDR3 reads CASSSAVEAFF. CDR3 in DNA: TGTGCCAGCAGCTCAGCCGTCGAAGCTTTCTTT. This chain connects TRBV7-9 to TRBJ1-1; no clear D. Germline V gene lookup returns CDR1 SEHNR and CDR2 FQNEAQ (reference sequence). This CDR3 has 11 amino acids. Trimming left V 4 bases short and J 8 bases short, with 8 bases between.